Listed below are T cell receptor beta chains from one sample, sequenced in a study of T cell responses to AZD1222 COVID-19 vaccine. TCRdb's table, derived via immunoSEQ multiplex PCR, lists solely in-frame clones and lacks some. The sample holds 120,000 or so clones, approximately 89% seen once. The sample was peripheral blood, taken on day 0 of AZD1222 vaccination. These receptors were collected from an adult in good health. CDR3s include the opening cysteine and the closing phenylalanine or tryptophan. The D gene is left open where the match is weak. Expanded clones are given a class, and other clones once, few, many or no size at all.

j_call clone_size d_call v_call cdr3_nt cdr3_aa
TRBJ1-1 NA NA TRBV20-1 TGCAGTGCCCTGGGAAGGGGAGCTTTCTTT CSALGRGAFF
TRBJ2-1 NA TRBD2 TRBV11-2 TGTGCCAGCAGCTACCCCGTGGGACTAGCGTCCAATGAGCAGTTCTTC CASSYPVGLASNEQFF
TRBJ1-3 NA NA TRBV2 TGTGCCAGCAGTGCCGACAGAGGAAACACCATATATTTT CASSADRGNTIYF
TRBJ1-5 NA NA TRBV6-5 TGTGCCCCAGGCCCGGAGGGCGGTTTTCCCCAGCATTTT CAPGPEGGFPQHF
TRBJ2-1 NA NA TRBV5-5 TGTGCCAGCAGCTTGACACCCAGCTCCTACAATGAGCAGTTCTTC CASSLTPSSYNEQFF
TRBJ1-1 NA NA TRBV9 TGTGCCAGCAGCCCCACGGACAAACTGGGCACTGAAGCTTTCTTT CASSPTDKLGTEAFF
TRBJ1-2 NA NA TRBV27 TGTGCCAGCAGTTTCCAGGGAAACTATGGCTACACCTTC CASSFQGNYGYTF
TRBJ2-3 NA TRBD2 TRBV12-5 TGTGCTAGTGGTTTGCCCCGAGGAGCGGGGGGCAGCACAGATACGCAGTATTTT CASGLPRGAGGSTDTQYF
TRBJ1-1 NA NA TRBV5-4 TGTGCCAGCAACTCCCACGGCAGGGGACTGAACACTGAAGCTTTCTTT CASNSHGRGLNTEAFF
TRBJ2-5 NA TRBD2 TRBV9 TGTGCCAGCAGCGTACTTATGGGACTAGCGGGAGAGACCCAGTACTTC CASSVLMGLAGETQYF
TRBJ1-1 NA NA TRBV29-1 TGCAGCGTCGGACAGCGAAAAGCTTTCTTT CSVGQRKAFF
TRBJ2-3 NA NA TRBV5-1 TGCGCCAGCACTATAGGGCAGGGTATCCCAGATACGCAGTATTTT CASTIGQGIPDTQYF
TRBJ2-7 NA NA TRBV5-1 TGCGCCAGCAGCCCTAACTGGGGACCACGGAGCGAGCAGTACTTC CASSPNWGPRSEQYF
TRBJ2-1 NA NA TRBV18 TGTGCCAGCTCACCGTCAGCGAATGAGCAGTTCTTC CASSPSANEQFF
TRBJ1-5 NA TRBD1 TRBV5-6 TGTGCCAGCAGCCCGGGGACAGGTGGCAATCAGCCCCAGCATTTT CASSPGTGGNQPQHF
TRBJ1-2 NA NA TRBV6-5 TGTGCCAGCCTTTTTTCCAGACTCTATGGCTACACCTTC CASLFSRLYGYTF
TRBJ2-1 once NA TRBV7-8 TGTGCCAGCAGCTTAAAGAGCGAGAGTCCCTACAATGAGCAGTTCTTC CASSLKSESPYNEQFF
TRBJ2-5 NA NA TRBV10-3 TGTGCCATCAGTGGGCGGCAGGGGGGTGAGACCCAGTACTTC CAISGRQGGETQYF
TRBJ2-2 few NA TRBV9 TGTGCCAGCAGCAAACAGGGCACCGGGGAGCTGTTTTTT CASSKQGTGELFF
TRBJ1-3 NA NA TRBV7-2 TGTGCCAGCAGCTTTCAGGGGTTATCTGGAAACACCATATATTTT CASSFQGLSGNTIYF
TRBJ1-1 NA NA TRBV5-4 TGTGCCAGCAGCCAGCCCGGACAGCAGACTGAAGCTTTCTTT CASSQPGQQTEAFF
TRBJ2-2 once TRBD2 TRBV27 TGTGCCAGCAGTTCTGGACTAGCGGGAGGGGGAAACACCGGGGAGCTGTTTTTT CASSSGLAGGGNTGELFF
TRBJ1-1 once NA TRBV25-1 TGTGCCAGCAGTCCCTTAGGAGGGAGGACTGAAGCTTTCTTT CASSPLGGRTEAFF
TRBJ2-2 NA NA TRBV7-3 TGTGCCAGCAGCTTAGGAGAAGCCGGGGAGCTGTTTTTT CASSLGEAGELFF
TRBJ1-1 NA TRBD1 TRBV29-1 TGCAGCGTGGCCGGGACAGGGGGCTTGGTCACTGAAGCTTTCTTT CSVAGTGGLVTEAFF
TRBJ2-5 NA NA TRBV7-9 TGTGCCAGCGGAAGCAGATGGGGAGAGACCCAGTACTTC CASGSRWGETQYF
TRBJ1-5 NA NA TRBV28 TGTGCCAGCAGTTTCCCGACAGGTTATCAGCCCCAGCATTTT CASSFPTGYQPQHF
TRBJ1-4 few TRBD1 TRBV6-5 TGTGCCAGCAGTCTGGACAGGGGGTATGAAAAACTGTTTTTT CASSLDRGYEKLFF
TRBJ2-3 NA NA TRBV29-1 TGCAGCGTTGTATTTCGAGATCTCGGTGGAGATACGCAGTATTTT CSVVFRDLGGDTQYF
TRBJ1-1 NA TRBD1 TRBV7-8 TGTGCCAGCAGCTCAGGGGGTGACACTGAAGCTTTCTTT CASSSGGDTEAFF
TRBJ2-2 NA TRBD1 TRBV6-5 TGTGCCAGCAGTTACCCACCGGGACAGGGAAACGGGGAGCTGTTTTTT CASSYPPGQGNGELFF
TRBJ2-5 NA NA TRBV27 TGTGCCAGCAGTTCTACCCAATACCAAGAGACCCAGTACTTC CASSSTQYQETQYF
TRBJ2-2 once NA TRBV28 TGTGCCACCGGAAGTCAGGTGGCAGCAACGAACACCGGGGAGCTGTTTTTT CATGSQVAATNTGELFF
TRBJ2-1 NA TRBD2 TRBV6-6 TGTGCCAGCACCCCCGGGCGGGAGACCTACAATGAGCAGTTCTTC CASTPGRETYNEQFF
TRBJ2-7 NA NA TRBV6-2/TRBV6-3 TGTGCCAGCAGTTACGAACGCCAGGCCTCCTACGAGCAGTACTTC CASSYERQASYEQYF
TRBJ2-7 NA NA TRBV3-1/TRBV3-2 TGTGCCAGCAGCCTAGCGAGCTACGAGCAGTACTTC CASSLASYEQYF
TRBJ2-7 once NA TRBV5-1 TGCGCCAGCAGCTTGGATGTACTCGGGTACGAGCAGTACTTC CASSLDVLGYEQYF
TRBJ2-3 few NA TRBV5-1 TGCGCCAGCAGCTTGTGGTCCGTGGCAGATACGCAGTATTTT CASSLWSVADTQYF
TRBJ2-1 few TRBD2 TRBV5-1 TGCGCCAGCAGCTCTCATGCGGGGGGACACGGGGATGAGCAGTTCTTC CASSSHAGGHGDEQFF
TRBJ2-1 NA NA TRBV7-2 TGTGCCAGCAGCTTAAGAGGGGGCGGCGGGGGTACCTACAATGAGCAGTTCTTC CASSLRGGGGGTYNEQFF
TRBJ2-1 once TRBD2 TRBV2 TGTGCCAGCAGTGGGGAAAGCGGGGGGGCTAATGAGCAGTTCTTC CASSGESGGANEQFF
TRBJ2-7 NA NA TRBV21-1 TGTGCCAGCAGCAGGGACAGGCTATACTACGAGCAGTACTTC CASSRDRLYYEQYF
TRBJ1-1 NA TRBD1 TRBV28 TGTGCCAGCAGTTTTGACAGGGTAAGGGGGAACACTGAAGCTTTCTTT CASSFDRVRGNTEAFF
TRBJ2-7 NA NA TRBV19 TGTGCCAGTAGTATAGTGGCGGCAGGGATTTTGCGCGAGCAGTACTTC CASSIVAAGILREQYF
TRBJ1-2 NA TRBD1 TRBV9 TGTGCCAGCAGCGCCCTGGGACAGGGCTATGGCTACACCTTC CASSALGQGYGYTF
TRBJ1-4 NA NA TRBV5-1 TGCGCCAGCAGCTTTGGTGACAGACAGAATGAAAAACTGTTTTTT CASSFGDRQNEKLFF
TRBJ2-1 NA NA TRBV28 TGTGCCAGCAGTTTGGAACAGTTGACCAAGCAGTTCTTC CASSLEQLTKQFF
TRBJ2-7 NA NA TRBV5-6 TGTGCCAGCAGCCACGGATCTGGGGAGCAGTACTTC CASSHGSGEQYF
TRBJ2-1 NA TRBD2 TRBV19 TGTGCCAGTATGATGATAGCGGGGGCTAATGAGCAGTTCTTC CASMMIAGANEQFF
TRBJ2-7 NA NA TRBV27 TGTGCCAGCAGTTTATCGTGGGAGCGGGTAGCGACCTACGAGCAGTACTTC CASSLSWERVATYEQYF
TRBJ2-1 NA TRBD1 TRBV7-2 TGTGCCAGCAGCTTACAGGGGGCCTTCTCCTACAATGAGCAGTTCTTC CASSLQGAFSYNEQFF
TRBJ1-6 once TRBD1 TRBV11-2 TGTGCCAGCAGCAACAGACAGGGGGCGAATTCACCCCTCCACTTT CASSNRQGANSPLHF